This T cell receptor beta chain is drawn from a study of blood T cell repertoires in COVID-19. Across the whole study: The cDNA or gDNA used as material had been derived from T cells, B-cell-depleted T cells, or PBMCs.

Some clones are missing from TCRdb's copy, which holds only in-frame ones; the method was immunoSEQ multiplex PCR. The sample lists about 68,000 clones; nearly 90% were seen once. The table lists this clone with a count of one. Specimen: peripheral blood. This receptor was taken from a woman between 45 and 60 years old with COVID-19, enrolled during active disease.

CDR3 sequence: CASRTGQSNEKLFF. CDR3 sequence (DNA): TGTGCCAGCAGAACGGGACAGAGTAATGAAAAACTGTTTTTT. The genes are TRBV6-8 and TRBJ1-4; TRBD1 aligns across 7 bases. The trim removed 6 bases at V and 4 bases at J, leaving 5 bases unmatched. Germline V gene data show CDR1 as MNHGY and CDR2 as SAAAGT. The CDR3 covers 14 residues.